The sequence of this TCR beta chain was determined in a study of OX40 agonist ivuxolimab in advanced cancers. Study-wide results and caveats: CD8+ T cells averaged more expanded clones than CD4+.

Repertoires were generated with immunoSEQ multiplex PCR, while TCRdb's copy carries only in-frame clones and drops some. Here the sample spans 45,000 to 60,000 clones, 85% to 90% being singletons. The sample holds a few counts of this clone. Antigen: not known. The sampling schedule covered blood at baseline, cycle 4 day 1, and cycle 7 day 1. CDR1 and CDR2 from the germline V gene are SGHTA and FQGNSA. This CDR3 is built from 15 residues. The J segment lost 3 bases and the V segment lost 9 bases, leaving 10 bases of the junction unmatched. The V gene is TRBV7-2, the J gene TRBJ2-1; 8 nucleotides align to TRBD2. This TCR came from an adult with an advanced solid tumor such as melanoma, head and neck, liver or kidney cancer. This specimen consisted of CD4+ or CD8+ T cells sorted from blood, obtained in a trial of the OX40 agonist ivuxolimab. Here the CDR3 DNA reads TGTGCCAGTAAGCGGGGGACTACAGACTACAATGAGCAGTTCTTC. It codes for CASKRGTTDYNEQFF.